The 31 T cell receptor beta chains below all came from one sample that was sequenced in a study of cytomegalovirus exposure and HLA in healthy donors. PCR employed 60 Vbeta and 13 Jbeta primers. Clones were read by immunoSEQ multiplex PCR, and TCRdb kept only the in-frame ones, dropping some. The repertoire has 150,000 to 200,000 clones, around 80% of them found once; the top ten carry approximately 5.1%. The sequenced material came from PBMCs. Source of these receptors: a man aged 35 to 55 in good health and CMV-seronegative.

CDR3 sequence reads: CASSQGPGTIYEQYF. The CDR3 coding sequence is TGTGCCAGCAGCCAAGGGCCGGGAACCATCTACGAGCAGTACTTC. This chain links TRBV4-2 with TRBJ2-7; the D gene is possibly TRBD2 (5 bases). V dropped 1 base and J dropped 3 bases, with 13 bases sitting between them. CDR1 LGHNA and CDR2 YNFKEQ come from the germline V gene. The CDR3 loop spans 15 amino acids.

This clone was counted between two and nine times. The rearrangement links TRBV5-1 to TRBJ2-3, with TRBD1 matching 9 bases. Germline CDR1 SGHRS, CDR2 YFSETQ. V lost 0 bases, J lost 4 bases, and 3 bases stayed unmatched. The length of the CDR3 is 15 residues. DNA of the CDR3: TGCGCCAGCAGCTTGGGGGACAGGGACGCAGATACGCAGTATTTT. Protein sequence: CASSLGDRDADTQYF.

The chain links TRBV29-1 to TRBJ2-1; perhaps TRBD1 as D (6 bases). Deletions cut 6 bases from V and 8 bases from J, with 17 bases between. The CDR3 is 13 residues long. Germline V gene data show CDR1 as SQVTM and CDR2 as ANQGSEA. CDR3 region: CSVFPGVDDEQFF. The CDR3 bases are TGCAGCGTATTCCCAGGGGTGGACGATGAGCAGTTCTTC.

As regards this clone: The germline gene is not matched at one end of the junction; a read error may be the cause. This chain uses TRBV7-9 with TRBJ2-1; the D gene is possibly TRBD2 (6 bases). The CDR3 has 15 residues. The germline CDR1 and CDR2 sequences are SEHNR and FQNEAQ (reference sequence). This CDR3 reads CSSSLVLANYNEQFF. In DNA form, the CDR3 reads TGTTCCAGCAGCTTAGTCCTAGCGAACTACAATGAGCAGTTCTTC.

This clone was counted only a few times. The rearrangement joins TRBV4-3 to TRBJ2-3; 9 bases line up with TRBD2. Trimming cost V 6 bases and J 4 bases; bases outside gene matches: 8. The CDR3 runs 15 residues. Germline loops: CDR1 LGHNA, CDR2 YSLEER. The CDR3 loop is CASSPSGTRADTQYF. The CDR3 coding sequence is TGCGCCAGCAGTCCTAGCGGGACCCGGGCAGATACGCAGTATTTT.

The chain joins TRBV30 to TRBJ2-3; D uncertain. The V end lost 2 bases, the J end lost 4 bases, and 4 bases lay between the germline ends. Germline CDR1 reads GTSNPN; CDR2 reads SVGIG (reference sequence). The CDR3 is 11 amino acids. The CDR3 region has the DNA TGTGCCTGGAGTTATCCAGATACGCAGTATTTT. This codes for CAWSYPDTQYF.

The rearrangement uses TRBV6-4 and TRBJ1-1; possible D gene TRBD1, 6 bases. V lost 5 bases to trimming and J lost 0 bases, with 16 bases between them. The CDR3 consists of 16 residues. Per germline, CDR1 MRHNA and CDR2 SNTAGT. CDR3 in DNA: TGTGCCAGCAGTAAGGAGGGCGGGGGCGTGAACACTGAAGCTTTCTTT. This sequence encodes CASSKEGGGVNTEAFF.

V usage is TRBV4-1 and J usage is TRBJ2-7; TRBD2 matches at 9 bases. This CDR3 has 17 amino acids. The germline CDR1 and CDR2 sequences are MGHRA and YSYEKL. Trimming at V came to 0 bases and at J to 6 bases, leaving 12 bases not matched to a gene. In DNA form, the CDR3 reads TGCGCCAGCAGCCAAGATAGTGCGGGAGGGATCTTTGGCGAGCAGTACTTC. Amino acids: CASSQDSAGGIFGEQYF.

V usage is TRBV19 and J usage is TRBJ2-1; the D gene is possibly TRBD2 (6 bases). CDR1 is LNHDA, CDR2 SQIVND, per germline (reference sequence). The CDR3 is 13 amino acids. The ends were cut back, 3 bases at V and 7 bases at J, with 10 bases in the middle. The CDR3 sequence is CASSMEGWNEQFF. In DNA, the CDR3 is TGTGCCAGTAGTATGGAGGGTTGGAATGAGCAGTTCTTC.

This chain uses TRBV15 with TRBJ1-3, with 7 positions matching TRBD1. V trimming: 2 bases; J trimming: 0 bases; junction bases outside the gene matches: 10. CDR1 is LNHNV and CDR2 is YYDKDF in the germline V gene (reference sequence). The CDR3 extends over 18 amino acids. The CDR3 DNA reads TGTGCCACCAGCAGATATTCAGGGGGTCCGGGCTCTGGAAACACCATATATTTT. It specifies CATSRYSGGPGSGNTIYF.

This clone was counted once. The genes are TRBV10-1 and TRBJ1-3; no clear D gene. The length of the CDR3 is 13 residues. CDR1 is WNHNN and CDR2 is SYGVQD in the germline V gene (reference sequence). V was clipped by 6 bases and J by 6 bases, with 12 bases between them. CDR3 in DNA: TGCGCCAGCAGAGGCACAGACCTAAACACCATATATTTT. This encodes CASRGTDLNTIYF.

CDR3 in amino acids: CASSLSAGGISGYTF. In nucleotides, the CDR3 is TGTGCCAGCAGTTTATCGGCAGGGGGAATCTCCGGCTACACCTTC. V usage is TRBV28 and J usage is TRBJ1-2; 7 bases align to TRBD1. The J segment lost 8 bases and the V segment lost 1 base, leaving 10 bases of the junction unmatched. Germline-derived CDR1 and CDR2 are MDHEN and SYDVKM. CDR3 length: 15 amino acids.

V and J are TRBV19 and TRBJ2-7, with TRBD1 identical over 7 bases. The CDR3 runs to 14 residues. Losses at the gene ends were 1 base for V and 3 bases for J; bases not matched to a gene: 3. Germline V gene sequence: CDR1 LNHDA, CDR2 SQIVND (reference sequence). CDR3: CASSIAGQIYEQYF. The CDR3 nucleotides are TGTGCCAGTAGTATAGCGGGACAGATCTACGAGCAGTACTTC.

The chain joins TRBV5-5 to TRBJ1-5; no firm D call. V was shortened by 3 bases and J by 3 bases, with 16 bases between the two germline ends. The CDR3 sequence is 16 residues long. Per germline, CDR1 SGHKS and CDR2 YYEKEE (reference sequence). The CDR3 region has the DNA TGTGCCAGCAGCTGGAGGATGTCAGCGGACAATCAGCCCCAGCATTTT. Amino acid sequence: CASSWRMSADNQPQHF.

The gene calls are TRBV19 and TRBJ2-1, with D perhaps TRBD1 (5 bases). Germline V gene sequence: CDR1 LNHDA, CDR2 SQIVND (reference sequence). Trimming stripped 4 bases from V and 0 bases from J, with 10 bases between. The CDR3 consists of 15 residues. CDR3 bases: TGTGCCAGTAGTAAGACAGCGAGCTCCTACAATGAGCAGTTCTTC. It specifies CASSKTASSYNEQFF.

The gene calls are TRBV19 and TRBJ2-3; 11 nucleotides agree with TRBD2. V lost 5 bases, J lost 0 bases, and 10 bases stayed unmatched. The CDR3 spans 18 residues. The germline V gene has CDR1 LNHDA and CDR2 SQIVND (reference sequence). This CDR3 reads CASSSLPPSGGSTDTQYF. DNA of the CDR3: TGTGCCAGTAGTTCTCTTCCACCTAGCGGGGGGAGCACAGATACGCAGTATTTT. Filled out from reference TRBV19 and TRBJ2-3, the complete variable domain reads DGGITQSPKYLFRKEGQNVTLSCEQNLNHDAMYWYRQDPGQGLRLIYYSQIVNDFQKGDIAEGYSVSREKKESFPLTVTSAQKNPTAFYLCASSSLPPSGGSTDTQYFGPGTRLTVL.

The chain combines TRBV27 with TRBJ2-7, with 7 bases fitting TRBD2. CDR1 and CDR2 (germline): MNHEY, SMNVEV (reference sequence). The CDR3 sequence is 14 residues long. With 7 bases clipped from V and 5 bases from J, the junction kept 11 bases outside the gene matches. The CDR3 loop reads CASTPSGSGNEQYF. The CDR3 DNA follows: TGTGCCAGCACCCCTAGCGGTTCGGGAAACGAGCAGTACTTC.

This clone has only one observation. CDR3 sequence reads: CAITQGALGEQYF. The CDR3 coding sequence is TGTGCCATCACCCAGGGGGCGCTTGGCGAGCAGTACTTC. The gene calls are TRBV10-3 and TRBJ2-7; 8 bases are a match to TRBD1. Germline CDR1 is ENHRY and CDR2 is SYGVKD. CDR3 size: 13 residues. V dropped 7 bases and J dropped 6; count of bases not matched to a gene: 8.

The chain uses TRBV7-2 and TRBJ2-1, with 7 bases fitting TRBD2. With 1 base clipped from V and 3 bases from J, the junction kept 6 bases outside the gene matches. This CDR3 comprises 16 residues. Germline assignment: CDR1 SGHTA and CDR2 FQGNSA. In DNA, the CDR3 is TGTGCCAGCAGCTTAGTTAGGCTAGCGGTCTACAATGAGCAGTTCTTC. This gives the protein CASSLVRLAVYNEQFF.

The chain has TRBV10-3 and TRBJ2-5; 7 nucleotides align to TRBD1. CDR1 ENHRY and CDR2 SYGVKD come from the germline V gene. The ends lost 6 bases at V and 0 bases at J; junction bases unmatched: 7. CDR3 size: 15 residues. In DNA, the CDR3 is TGTGCCATCAGCACAGGGGTCAGGTACCAAGAGACCCAGTACTTC. Its protein product is CAISTGVRYQETQYF.

This chain joins TRBV10-1 and TRBJ2-1; 8 nucleotides match TRBD2. CDR3 size: 12 residues. V was clipped by 6 bases and J by 7 bases; unmatched bases: 2. Germline V gene sequence: CDR1 WNHNN, CDR2 SYGVQD (reference sequence). CDR3 sequence (DNA): TGCGCCAGCAGCCGGGGGGGTAATGAGCAGTTCTTC. As protein: CASSRGGNEQFF.

This clone occurred once. J is TRBJ2-7 and V is TRBV29-1, with 9 bases fitting TRBD1. The germline V gene has CDR1 SQVTM and CDR2 ANQGSEA. After removal of 6 bases from V and 3 bases from J, the junction contained 6 bases not matched to a gene. This CDR3 comprises 13 residues. The CDR3 spells CSVRTGEFYEQYF. As DNA, the CDR3 is TGCAGCGTCCGGACAGGGGAATTCTACGAGCAGTACTTC.

V gene TRBV4-1 combines with J gene TRBJ2-1, with 12 bases aligning to TRBD2. Germline V gene lookup returns CDR1 MGHRA and CDR2 YSYEKL. V lost 3 bases, J lost 12 bases, and 12 bases stayed unmatched. The CDR3 covers 16 residues. The CDR3 loop reads CASSQSGLAGPGGQFF. The CDR3 bases are TGCGCCAGCAGCCAGTCCGGACTAGCGGGGCCGGGCGGGCAGTTCTTC.

The V gene is TRBV19, the J gene TRBJ1-3; TRBD1 matches at 11 bases. Germline lookup yields CDR1 LNHDA and CDR2 SQIVND (reference sequence). This CDR3 comprises 15 residues. V lost 5 bases to trimming and J lost 2 bases; unmatched junction nucleotides: 2. The CDR3 reads CASSVDRGPGNTIYF. In nucleotides, the CDR3 is TGTGCCAGTAGTGTGGACAGGGGGCCTGGAAACACCATATATTTT. Supplemented by reference TRBV19 and TRBJ1-3, the full variable domain reads DGGITQSPKYLFRKEGQNVTLSCEQNLNHDAMYWYRQDPGQGLRLIYYSQIVNDFQKGDIAEGYSVSREKKESFPLTVTSAQKNPTAFYLCASSVDRGPGNTIYFGEGSWLTVV.

CDR3 DNA: TGTGCCAGCTCACCGGGGGACACCGGCTACGAGCAGTACTTC. Residues: CASSPGDTGYEQYF. The chain links TRBV18 to TRBJ2-7; D is perhaps TRBD1 (6 bases). Germline values: CDR1 KGHSH, CDR2 LQKENI. Trimming shortened V by 3 bases and J by 3 bases, and 12 bases separated the two germline ends. CDR3 length: 14 amino acids.

The chain uses TRBV5-8 and TRBJ2-3; 8 nucleotides line up with TRBD1. The germline CDR1 and CDR2 sequences are SGHTS and YDEGEE. This CDR3 region has 16 residues. V shed 0 bases and J 0 bases; nucleotides not matched to a gene: 3. The CDR3 DNA follows: TGTGCCAGCAGCTTGGGCCAGGGGGCGAGCACAGATACGCAGTATTTT. Protein: CASSLGQGASTDTQYF.

This chain joins TRBV25-1 and TRBJ2-5; D is perhaps TRBD2 (6 bases). The CDR3 totals 14 residues. With 3 bases removed from V and 1 base from J, the gap between germline ends came to 9 bases. From germline, CDR1 is MGHDK and CDR2 SYGVNS. CDR3 bases: TGTGCCAGCAGTGACCCACTAGCCCAAGAGACCCAGTACTTC. Its protein is CASSDPLAQETQYF.

This clone was observed a few times. The chain employs TRBV4-3 and TRBJ1-1; D is unclear. The CDR3 runs 15 residues. Germline V lookup: CDR1 LGHNA, CDR2 YSLEER. Trimming removed 5 bases from V and 5 bases from J, with 18 bases in between. The chain's CDR3 is CASSFRWETGTEAFF. As DNA, the CDR3 is TGCGCCAGCAGCTTTAGGTGGGAAACGGGAACTGAAGCTTTCTTT.

V gene TRBV9 combines with J gene TRBJ2-1; D uncertain. There are 13 residues in the CDR3. V dropped 0 bases and J dropped 7 bases, with 8 bases sitting between them. Germline CDR1 reads SGDLS; CDR2 reads YYNGEE. The CDR3 coding sequence is TGTGCCAGCAGCGTAGCTAGTAGAAATGAGCAGTTCTTC. Its protein product is CASSVASRNEQFF.

The chain has TRBV9 and TRBJ2-3; unclear D gene. The germline V gene encodes CDR1 SGDLS and CDR2 YYNGEE. The CDR3 is 13 residues long. V shed 7 bases and J shed 3 bases, with 12 bases lying between them. The CDR3 nucleotides are TGTGCCAGCTCCGTCGGGTTGACAGATACGCAGTATTTT. It codes for CASSVGLTDTQYF.

The V and J genes are TRBV6-5 and TRBJ1-5; the match to TRBD1 covers 8 bases. CDR3 size: 14 residues. Germline trimming cut 10 bases from V and 5 bases from J; bases unmatched to any gene: 10. In germline, CDR1 is MNHEY, CDR2 SVGAGI. CDR3: CATQGRQGYQPQHF. CDR3 in DNA: TGTGCCACCCAAGGCCGACAGGGGTATCAGCCCCAGCATTTT.